A selection of T cell receptor beta chains follows, all from one sample in a study of blood T cell repertoires in COVID-19. The data were produced by immunoSEQ multiplex PCR, yet TCRdb's version contains in-frame clones alone and is incomplete. The data show about 230,000 clones, more than 70% seen once. Source material: peripheral blood. These receptors all come from a middle-aged man with active or convalescent COVID-19. Both conserved end residues are part of each CDR3. D genes are given only for firm matches. Size tells how often a clone was seen (once, few, many) or the class of an expanded clone, and some rows leave it out.

V gene	J gene	D gene	clone size	CDR3 DNA	CDR3 protein
TRBV6-6	TRBJ2-7	TRBD1	NA	TGTGCCAGCAGGCCATCCGGGACAGGGGGCTACGAGCAGTACTTC	CASRPSGTGGYEQYF
TRBV12-5	TRBJ2-1	NA	NA	TGTGCTAGTGGTTCACGGGGTATCTACAATGAGCAGTTCTTC	CASGSRGIYNEQFF
TRBV5-1	TRBJ2-7	TRBD2	NA	TGCGCCAGCAGCCAAGTAGCGGGAGGGACCTACGAGCAGTACTTC	CASSQVAGGTYEQYF
TRBV7-2	TRBJ1-2	NA	NA	TGTGCCAGCAGCTTATTGGGGGCAGGCTATGGCTACACCTTC	CASSLLGAGYGYTF
TRBV28	TRBJ1-5	TRBD1	NA	TGTGCCAGCAGTTTAACGGACAGGGTAAGGAATCAGCCCCAGCATTTT	CASSLTDRVRNQPQHF
TRBV5-1	TRBJ2-1	NA	NA	TGCGCCAGCAGCTTGGGCACAGCGGCGACCACCTACAATGAGCAGTTCTTC	CASSLGTAATTYNEQFF
TRBV11-2	TRBJ2-2	NA	NA	TGTGCCAGCAGCTTACAGGGAACGGCCGGGGAGCTGTTTTTT	CASSLQGTAGELFF
TRBV18	TRBJ2-1	NA	NA	TGTGCCAGCTCACCGGCGGACTCTTATCTCAATGAGCAGTTCTTC	CASSPADSYLNEQFF
TRBV2	TRBJ1-1	NA	NA	TGTGCCAGCATTGGAGGGAAGATTGTTATGAACACTGAAGCTTTCTTT	CASIGGKIVMNTEAFF
TRBV27	TRBJ1-1	TRBD1	NA	TGTGCCAGCGCCTGGACAGGTAACACTGAAGCTTTCTTT	CASAWTGNTEAFF
TRBV6-6	TRBJ1-6	NA	few	TGTGCCAGCAGCGGGGGGGGCAACTCACCCCTCCACTTT	CASSGGGNSPLHF
TRBV7-2	TRBJ1-2	NA	NA	TGTGCCAGCAGCTTAGTACAAGAGTTAACCTCCCGGGATGGCTACACCTTC	CASSLVQELTSRDGYTF
TRBV5-3	TRBJ2-7	NA	NA	TGTGCCAGAAGCTTGTTGGCGGGGCGGAGGGAGCAGTACTTC	CARSLLAGRREQYF
TRBV12-3/TRBV12-4	TRBJ2-5	NA	NA	TGTGCCCTCAAGGTCAGGGGCAACGAGACCCAGTACTTC	CALKVRGNETQYF